These 31 T cell receptor beta chains came from one sample sequenced in a study of blood T cell repertoires in COVID-19. Some clones are missing from TCRdb's copy, which holds only in-frame ones; the method was immunoSEQ multiplex PCR. This table holds 130,000 to 150,000 clones, over 75% found once. The sequenced sample consisted of peripheral blood. The receptors were gathered from a woman between 45 and 60 years old with acute or convalescent COVID-19.

This clone was recorded a few times. Other DNA variants within this sample encode the same CDR3. The CDR3 DNA sequence: TGTGCCAGCAGCTTAGCGAGCTCCTACGAGCAGTACTTC. This encodes CASSLASSYEQYF. The V call is TRBV7-2, the J call TRBJ2-7; D is undetermined. Trimming pared 0 bases from V and 0 bases from J, leaving 3 bases between. This CDR3 is built from 13 residues. CDR1 and CDR2 (germline): SGHTA, FQGNSA.

The chain joins TRBV7-3 to TRBJ2-3; 8 bases map to TRBD2. This CDR3 is built from 17 residues. V dropped 2 bases and J dropped 7; count of bases not matched to a gene: 14. Germline V gives CDR1 SGHTA, CDR2 FQGTGA. CDR3 sequence (DNA): TGTGCCAGCAGCTTACAACGGCGGGGGGCCCGGTCTAATACGCAGTATTTT. Translating gives CASSLQRRGARSNTQYF.

About this clone: This sample also contains other DNA sequences that code for the same CDR3. V and J are TRBV2 and TRBJ2-5; D possibly corresponds to TRBD2 (6 bases). The CDR3 is made up of 12 amino acids. Germline lookup yields CDR1 SNHLY and CDR2 FYNNEI. V was clipped by 4 bases and J by 4 bases, with 7 bases between them. CDR3 sequence (DNA): TGTGCCAGCAGTGGGGGAGGAGAGACCCAGTACTTC. This codes for CASSGGGETQYF.

The V call is TRBV19, the J call TRBJ2-2, with 7 bases identical to TRBD1. V gave up 7 bases and J gave up 5 bases; unmatched junction bases: 4. The germline V gene has CDR1 LNHDA and CDR2 SQIVND (reference sequence). The CDR3 is made up of 13 amino acids. The CDR3 loop is CASTQTGTGELFF. CDR3 coding DNA: TGTGCCAGTACTCAGACAGGGACCGGGGAGCTGTTTTTT.

The chain employs TRBV19 and TRBJ2-1; D is unresolved. The CDR3 runs to 15 residues. The V gene lost 4 bases and the J gene lost 1 base, with 11 bases spanning the gap. CDR1 is LNHDA, CDR2 SQIVND, per germline (reference sequence). As DNA, the CDR3 is TGTGCCAGTAGTAACACCGTCCCATCCTACAATGAGCAGTTCTTC. Translating gives CASSNTVPSYNEQFF.

This chain uses TRBV7-2 with TRBJ2-7, with 13 bases matching TRBD2. From germline, CDR1 is SGHTA and CDR2 FQGNSA. The CDR3 extends over 18 amino acids. V was clipped by 5 bases and J by 4 bases; unmatched bases: 14. CDR3 bases: TGTGCCAGCAGCCCAACCACTAGCGGGGGGGCAAGGGCGTACGAGCAGTACTTC. It codes for CASSPTTSGGARAYEQYF.

The chain uses TRBV4-3 and TRBJ1-6; the D gene is possibly TRBD1 (5 bases). The CDR3 length is 16 residues. Trimming removed 0 bases at V and 3 bases at J, with 9 bases between. Germline CDR1 LGHNA, CDR2 YSLEER. CDR3 residues: CASSQDRQGYNSPLHF. Here the CDR3 DNA reads TGCGCCAGCAGCCAAGATCGGCAGGGCTATAATTCACCCCTCCACTTT.

This chain joins TRBV10-1 and TRBJ1-5, with 7 bases identical to TRBD1. Germline CDR1 is WNHNN and CDR2 is SYGVQD (reference sequence). V lost 8 bases to trimming and J lost 0 bases; unmatched junction nucleotides: 19. This CDR3 spans 19 amino acids. CDR3 sequence: CASSIHVPDRELSNQPQHF. In nucleotides, the CDR3 is TGCGCCAGCTCAATACATGTCCCAGACAGGGAACTTAGCAATCAGCCCCAGCATTTT.

The table lists this clone with a count of one. The chain carries TRBV28 and TRBJ1-1, with D tentatively TRBD1 (5 bases). CDR1 and CDR2 (germline): MDHEN, SYDVKM. The CDR3 has 16 residues. V was pared by 7 bases and J by 0 bases, with 18 bases between. The CDR3, as DNA: TGTGCCAGCACCTGGGGGGGGTCCCCTTTGAACACTGAAGCTTTCTTT. Translating it yields CASTWGGSPLNTEAFF.

The J gene is TRBJ1-2, the V gene TRBV28; TRBD1 agrees at 11 bases. The CDR3 is made up of 16 amino acids. V shed 5 bases and J 4 bases; nucleotides not matched to a gene: 9. Germline values: CDR1 MDHEN, CDR2 SYDVKM. The CDR3 is CASSPGTGGSLYGYTF. CDR3 sequence (DNA): TGTGCCAGCAGTCCCGGGACAGGGGGATCCCTCTATGGCTACACCTTC.

The J gene is TRBJ2-5, the V gene TRBV9, with a weak D call TRBD1 (7 bases). Germline values: CDR1 SGDLS, CDR2 YYNGEE. The CDR3 has 17 residues. V dropped 0 bases and J dropped 7 bases, with 22 bases sitting between them. The CDR3 region is CASSVVGGQLPPRTQYF. Written as DNA, the CDR3 is TGTGCCAGCAGCGTAGTGGGGGGACAGCTCCCCCCCCGGACCCAGTACTTC.

This clone occurred a few times. The V and J genes are TRBV10-3 and TRBJ1-1; the D gene is possibly TRBD1 (5 bases). The CDR3 has 12 amino acids. V lost 3 bases and J lost 6, with 8 bases in between. The germline V gene has CDR1 ENHRY and CDR2 SYGVKD. This chain's CDR3 is CAISDTRAEAFF. CDR3 bases: TGTGCCATCAGTGACACCAGGGCTGAAGCTTTCTTT.

This chain connects TRBV2 to TRBJ1-5; D unclear. This CDR3 contains 15 residues. Germline lookup yields CDR1 SNHLY and CDR2 FYNNEI. The V end was cut by 0 bases, the J end by 5 bases, with 11 bases between. The CDR3, as DNA: TGTGCCAGCAGTGAAGCGCTGTGGCAGTATCAGCCCCAGCATTTT. It encodes CASSEALWQYQPQHF.

The chain joins TRBV9 to TRBJ1-1, with 8 bases lining up with TRBD1. Trimming at V came to 3 bases and at J to 3 bases, leaving 10 bases not matched to a gene. Germline-derived CDR1 and CDR2 are SGDLS and YYNGEE. CDR3 length: 16 amino acids. The CDR3 is CASSAGGAFWDTEAFF. The CDR3 region has the DNA TGTGCCAGCAGCGCAGGGGGCGCGTTCTGGGACACTGAAGCTTTCTTT.

The chain combines TRBV18 with TRBJ1-1; tentatively, D is TRBD1 (5 bases). The CDR3 is 15 amino acids. The germline V and J ends were trimmed by 3 bases and 1 base, with 12 bases remaining between them. Germline V gene lookup returns CDR1 KGHSH and CDR2 LQKENI. The DNA for the CDR3 is TGTGCCAGCTCACCCGTGGGGGGGACGAACACTGAAGCTTTCTTT. It is translated as CASSPVGGTNTEAFF.

The chain is built from TRBV6-5 and TRBJ1-5; 7 positions agree with TRBD1. Germline V gene sequence: CDR1 MNHEY, CDR2 SVGAGI. The V segment lost 2 bases and the J segment 0 bases; nucleotides outside the gene matches: 1. The CDR3 is 15 residues long. CDR3 loop: CASSYGTDSNQPQHF. The DNA for the CDR3 is TGTGCCAGCAGTTACGGGACAGATAGCAATCAGCCCCAGCATTTT.

The chain joins TRBV6-2 or TRBV6-3 to TRBJ2-1; 10 nucleotides align to TRBD2. Germline CDR1 is MNHEY and CDR2 is SVGEGT. Trimming at V came to 5 bases and at J to 6 bases, leaving 7 bases not matched to a gene. This CDR3 is 15 amino acids long. This CDR3 reads CASSRLSGGVNEQFF. CDR3 in DNA: TGTGCCAGCAGTAGACTAAGCGGGGGGGTCAATGAGCAGTTCTTC.

The chain combines TRBV6-2 or TRBV6-3 with TRBJ2-3; weak D call: TRBD1 (6 bases). The CDR3 length is 14 residues. Germline loops: CDR1 MNHEY, CDR2 SVGEGT. With 5 bases removed from V and 0 bases from J, the gap between germline ends came to 9 bases. The CDR3 nucleotides read TGTGCCAGCAGTGTGGGGGCGAGCACAGATACGCAGTATTTT. Protein: CASSVGASTDTQYF.

V and J are TRBV29-1 and TRBJ1-2, with TRBD1 identical over 8 bases. In germline, CDR1 is SQVTM, CDR2 ANQGSEA. V shed 7 bases and J 8 bases; nucleotides not matched to a gene: 6. The CDR3 contains 11 residues. Here the CDR3 reads CSGGQGLGYTF. The CDR3, as DNA: TGCAGCGGCGGACAGGGATTAGGCTACACCTTC.

The chain employs TRBV10-3 and TRBJ1-3; D remains ambiguous. The V end was cut by 10 bases, the J end by 4 bases, with 20 bases between. Germline loops: CDR1 ENHRY, CDR2 SYGVKD. The CDR3 runs 15 residues. The CDR3 region is CATNAGYRAGNTIYF. The CDR3 DNA follows: TGTGCCACCAATGCGGGCTACCGAGCAGGAAACACCATATATTTT.

The chain joins TRBV18 to TRBJ1-1, with D possibly being TRBD1 (5 bases). Germline V lookup: CDR1 KGHSH, CDR2 LQKENI. The V and J ends lost 0 bases and 1 base respectively, with 12 bases between them. The CDR3 is 16 residues long. The CDR3 here is CASSPPVGQGNTEAFF. DNA for the CDR3: TGTGCCAGCTCACCACCGGTCGGCCAGGGGAACACTGAAGCTTTCTTT. The entire variable domain, with the rest obtained from reference TRBV18 and TRBJ1-1, is as follows: NAGVMQNPRHLVRRRGQEARLRCSPMKGHSHVYWYRQLPEEGLKFMVYLQKENIIDESGMPKERFSAEFPKEGPSILRIQQVVRGDSAAYFCASSPPVGQGNTEAFFGQGTRLTVV.

This clone was observed a few times. The chain is built from TRBV4-3 and TRBJ2-7; TRBD1 matches 9 bases. This CDR3 comprises 19 residues. V was pared by 4 bases and J by 2 bases, with 18 bases of the junction left unmatched. Looked up from germline, CDR1 is LGHNA and CDR2 is YSLEER. The CDR3 loop reads CASSLTLSSRQGGTYEQYF. Here the CDR3 DNA reads TGCGCCAGCAGCCTTACTTTATCATCCAGACAGGGGGGGACCTACGAGCAGTACTTC.

J is TRBJ2-5 and V is TRBV7-2, with a tentative D call TRBD1 (6 bases). The ends were cut back, 7 bases at V and 0 bases at J, with 9 bases in the middle. Germline V CDR1 and CDR2: SGHTA, FQGNSA. This CDR3 region has 13 residues. DNA of the CDR3: TGTGCCAGCAAAGGACAGAACCAAGAGACCCAGTACTTC. This translates into CASKGQNQETQYF.

The chain combines TRBV18 with TRBJ2-3, with 10 bases lining up with TRBD2. Germline trimming cut 6 bases from V and 3 bases from J; bases unmatched to any gene: 9. Germline CDR1 reads KGHSH; CDR2 reads LQKENI. The CDR3 length is 16 residues. For the CDR3, the DNA is TGTGCCAGCTCCTTTAGGAGCGGGGGGGCTACAGATACGCAGTATTTT. Residues: CASSFRSGGATDTQYF.

This sequence joins TRBV18 and TRBJ1-1; 10 bases line up with TRBD1. The J segment lost 4 bases and the V segment lost 0 bases, leaving 11 bases of the junction unmatched. The CDR3 extends over 18 amino acids. Germline values: CDR1 KGHSH, CDR2 LQKENI. The CDR3 sequence: CASSPPGQGHGGGTEAFF. The CDR3 DNA reads as TGTGCCAGCTCACCACCGGGACAGGGGCACGGTGGTGGCACTGAAGCTTTCTTT.

This chain joins TRBV5-1 and TRBJ1-1; D possibly corresponds to TRBD1 (6 bases). Trimming left V 1 base short and J 0 bases short, with 10 bases between. The CDR3 is 15 residues long. Germline V gene data show CDR1 as SGHRS and CDR2 as YFSETQ. CDR3 DNA: TGCGCCAGCAGCTTGCAGGGGACAATGAACACTGAAGCTTTCTTT. This codes for CASSLQGTMNTEAFF.

This chain joins TRBV7-2 and TRBJ2-7; the D gene is possibly TRBD2 (6 bases). Trimming left V 0 bases short and J 7 bases short, with 10 bases between. The CDR3 has 13 amino acids. Germline V CDR1 and CDR2: SGHTA, FQGNSA. The CDR3: CASSLARGREQYF. The DNA for the CDR3 is TGTGCCAGCAGCTTAGCACGGGGGAGGGAGCAGTACTTC.

The chain links TRBV28 to TRBJ2-3, with D uncertain. Between the trimmed V and J ends, which lost 6 bases and 5 bases, there was a span of 6 bases. CDR3 size: 11 residues. CDR1 is MDHEN, CDR2 SYDVKM, per germline. CDR3 nucleotides: TGTGCCAGCAGGCTCAGAGATACGCAGTATTTT. Amino acid sequence: CASRLRDTQYF.

The table lists this clone with a count of one. J is TRBJ2-1 and V is TRBV7-2, with D possibly TRBD1 on 6 matching bases. CDR1 SGHTA and CDR2 FQGNSA come from the germline V gene. This CDR3 is built from 16 residues. V was trimmed by 0 bases and J by 3 bases, leaving 12 bases between them. CDR3 DNA: TGTGCCAGCAGCTTAGCTTCTGGGGGCCTCTACAATGAGCAGTTCTTC. Its protein product is CASSLASGGLYNEQFF.

In its sample, this clone was seen once. V usage is TRBV5-6 and J usage is TRBJ2-7; TRBD1 matches at 7 bases. Germline V gene data show CDR1 as SGHDT and CDR2 as YYEEEE. The CDR3 covers 13 residues. With V trimmed by 6 bases and J by 5 bases, 8 bases remained unmatched. CDR3 bases: TGTGCCAGCACTAAGACAGGGACCCACGAGCAGTACTTC. Its translation is CASTKTGTHEQYF.

This chain links TRBV30 with TRBJ1-5; D remains ambiguous. Germline values: CDR1 GTSNPN, CDR2 SVGIG (reference sequence). The germline V and J ends were trimmed by 4 bases and 5 bases, with 12 bases remaining between them. The CDR3 length is 13 residues. DNA of the CDR3: TGTGCCTGGAATGAGGAAGCCCATCAGCCCCAGCATTTT. It is translated as CAWNEEAHQPQHF.